The subject of this entry is one TCR beta chain. The antigen is unknown. This entry comes from a study of cytomegalovirus exposure and HLA in healthy donors. At the level of the study: Per a later analysis, the roughly 640 first-cohort and over 90 validation repertoires shared one platform. Study-level points and caveats: Whilst most TCR sequences proved rare, a subset of public TCRs occurred across many donors. Among the CMV-associated chains, three were confirmed in vitro as specific for CMV antigens. The study listed roughly 160 cytomegalovirus-associated TCR beta chains.

The table came from immunoSEQ multiplex PCR; TCRdb's copy has only in-frame clones and leaves some out. The repertoire holds about 400,000 clones, with roughly 85% as singletons. The clonotype originates from a woman under 30 in good health and CMV-seronegative. The sample taken for sequencing was PBMCs.

As DNA, the CDR3 is TGCAGCGTTGAAGGTGGTCAGCGAGAGACCCAGTACTTC. This gives the protein CSVEGGQRETQYF. The J gene is TRBJ2-5, the V gene TRBV29-1, with D hard to call. V shed 1 base and J shed 4 bases, with 10 bases lying between them. Germline V gene data show CDR1 as SQVTM and CDR2 as ANQGSEA. There are 13 residues in the CDR3.